This T cell receptor (beta chain) was retrieved from a study of blood T cell repertoires in COVID-19. Study-level background: COVID-19 samples from acute and convalescent phases originated in the United States, Italy and Spain.

Repertoires were generated with immunoSEQ multiplex PCR, while TCRdb's copy carries only in-frame clones and drops some. Among over 75,000 clones listed, around 93% were seen once. V dropped 4 bases and J dropped 0; count of bases not matched to a gene: 5. In germline, CDR1 is SGHNT, CDR2 YYREEE (reference sequence). The CDR3 loop spans 15 amino acids. This clone has a handful of counts. Sequenced sample: peripheral blood. The chain couples TRBV5-4 to TRBJ2-7; TRBD1 matches at 9 bases. The clonotype originates from a human donor with active COVID-19. The donor label of this sample is uncertain. DNA of the CDR3: TGTGCCAGCAGCGCCGGGACAGGGAACTCCTACGAGCAGTACTTC. Protein product: CASSAGTGNSYEQYF.